The 16 T cell receptor beta chains below come from one sample, sequenced in a study of a mutant IDH1 vaccine in newly diagnosed glioma. Described time point: week 23, last vaccination. Vaccinated patients received 300 ug of mutant IDH1 20-mer peptide per dose, with topical imiquimod. Their specific antigens are unknown. Libraries were prepared by immunoSEQ multiplex PCR; TCRdb keeps only in-frame clonotypes and omits some of them. The sample lists about 82,000 clones, about 82% occurring once. Sequencing used PBMCs, obtained from a glioma patient whose treatment included an IDH1 peptide vaccine. These receptors were taken from a man in his thirties or forties with glioma. Some clones in this sample may be carry-over from other donors' samples.

The rearrangement uses TRBV6-6 and TRBJ1-5, with a tentative D call TRBD1 (6 bases). The length of the CDR3 is 13 residues. Germline V CDR1 and CDR2: MNHNY, SVGAGI (reference sequence). V was trimmed by 4 bases and J by 4 bases, leaving 8 bases between them. The CDR3 nucleotides are TGTGCCAGCAGTTCACAGGGTAATCAGCCCCAGCATTTT. It is translated as CASSSQGNQPQHF.

The J gene is TRBJ2-5, the V gene TRBV18, with a possible D match to TRBD1 (5 bases). The V end lost 0 bases, the J end lost 4 bases, and 6 bases lay between the germline ends. Germline V lookup: CDR1 KGHSH, CDR2 LQKENI. The CDR3 has 13 residues. CDR3 in amino acids: CASSPPGRETQYF. The CDR3 coding sequence is TGTGCCAGCTCACCACCGGGGCGAGAGACCCAGTACTTC.

The V call is TRBV7-3, the J call TRBJ2-3; 7 bases align to TRBD1. Trimming cost V 4 bases and J 0 bases; bases outside gene matches: 4. This CDR3 is 15 amino acids long. Per the germline V gene, CDR1 is SGHTA and CDR2 is FQGTGA. This CDR3 is CASSSTGLSTDTQYF. Here the CDR3 DNA reads TGTGCCAGCAGCTCGACAGGGCTTAGCACAGATACGCAGTATTTT.

This clone is medium-sized. This chain joins TRBV29-1 and TRBJ2-2, with D perhaps TRBD1 or TRBD2 (5 bases each). The CDR3 spans 15 residues. Germline lookup yields CDR1 SQVTM and CDR2 ANQGSEA. Trimming removed 7 bases from V and 1 base from J, with 16 bases in between. The CDR3 DNA reads as TGCAGCGCTGTAACCGGGACGGTGAACACCGGGGAGCTGTTTTTT. Protein sequence: CSAVTGTVNTGELFF.

The chain is built from TRBV5-1 and TRBJ2-7; D gene ambiguous. Trimming cost V 4 bases and J 0 bases, with 11 bases left between them. Germline V gives CDR1 SGHRS, CDR2 YFSETQ. The length of the CDR3 is 14 residues. The CDR3 sequence: CASSKDASSYEQYF. The CDR3 region has the DNA TGCGCCAGCAGCAAAGACGCCTCCTCCTACGAGCAGTACTTC.

This sequence joins TRBV28 and TRBJ2-7; D possibly corresponds to TRBD2 (7 bases). V was cut by 6 bases and J by 6 bases, with 18 bases left in between. The CDR3 loop spans 14 amino acids. Germline V gene data show CDR1 as MDHEN and CDR2 as SYDVKM. The CDR3 sequence: CASSLGGAGLEQYF. Here the CDR3 DNA reads TGTGCCAGCAGCCTTGGGGGGGCAGGGCTCGAGCAGTACTTC.

V usage is TRBV27 and J usage is TRBJ2-1, with TRBD1 as a possible D gene (5 bases). The CDR3 length is 18 residues. The germline gives CDR1 MNHEY, CDR2 SMNVEV (reference sequence). Trimming shortened V by 0 bases and J by 1 base, and 16 bases separated the two germline ends. The CDR3 region has the DNA TGTGCCAGCAGTTTATCGCTAGTCCCAGGGCGGTCCTACAATGAGCAGTTCTTC. Translated: CASSLSLVPGRSYNEQFF.

V usage is TRBV27 and J usage is TRBJ2-1; D is uncertain. This CDR3 comprises 13 residues. In germline, CDR1 is MNHEY, CDR2 SMNVEV (reference sequence). V gave up 3 bases and J gave up 9 bases, with 12 bases separating them. The CDR3 nucleotides read TGTGCCAGCAGTTTTGGGTCTGCCGCTGAGCAGTTCTTC. Its protein is CASSFGSAAEQFF.

This chain links TRBV23-1 with TRBJ2-7, with 7 bases matching TRBD1. TRBV23-1 is placed among ORFs of uncertain function. The CDR3 has 17 residues. J lost 3 bases, V lost 2 bases, and 13 bases had no gene match. The CDR3, as DNA: TGCGCCAGCAGTCAAGGGCACTCGGGACAGCAACGCTACGAGCAGTACTTC. Residues: CASSQGHSGQQRYEQYF.

V usage is TRBV30 and J usage is TRBJ2-4; TRBD2 matches at 7 bases. Losses at the gene ends were 2 bases for V and 6 bases for J; bases not matched to a gene: 4. Germline V CDR1 and CDR2: GTSNPN, SVGIG (reference sequence). The CDR3 consists of 13 residues. CDR3 in amino acids: CAWSRGVANIQYF. CDR3 sequence (DNA): TGTGCCTGGAGTCGGGGGGTGGCAAACATTCAGTACTTC.

The chain employs TRBV18 and TRBJ2-3, with TRBD1 identical over 7 bases. Trimming at V came to 3 bases and at J to 0 bases, leaving 0 bases not matched to a gene. The germline V gene has CDR1 KGHSH and CDR2 LQKENI. The CDR3 extends over 14 amino acids. In nucleotides, the CDR3 is TGTGCCAGCTCACCGACAGGGAGCACAGATACGCAGTATTTT. Protein product: CASSPTGSTDTQYF.

The CDR3 loop reads CASSEGPIGRLNEQFF. CDR3 sequence (DNA): TGTGCCAGCAGTGAGGGGCCGATAGGACGGCTCAATGAGCAGTTCTTC. The gene calls are TRBV2 and TRBJ2-1; D may be TRBD1 (5 bases). The CDR3 totals 16 residues. Trimming took 3 bases from V and 6 from J, leaving 18 bases between them. Germline V lookup: CDR1 SNHLY, CDR2 FYNNEI.

The genes are TRBV6-5 and TRBJ2-1; a weak D match, TRBD1 (6 bases). CDR1 is MNHEY and CDR2 is SVGAGI in the germline V gene. The V end was cut by 5 bases, the J end by 11 bases, with 13 bases between. The CDR3 is made up of 12 amino acids. This CDR3 is CASSSQGTQQFF. The CDR3 DNA is TGTGCCAGCAGTAGCCAGGGGACCCAGCAGTTCTTC.

J is TRBJ2-2 and V is TRBV4-3; D gene unclear. In germline, CDR1 is LGHNA, CDR2 YSLEER. This CDR3 has 15 residues. Trimming pared 3 bases from V and 7 bases from J, leaving 15 bases between. The CDR3 DNA reads TGCGCCAGCAGCCAGATGGGTGGGGTAGGCGGGGAGCTGTTTTTT. It yields the protein CASSQMGGVGGELFF.

The chain carries TRBV5-1 and TRBJ2-1; the D is unclear. The CDR3 totals 15 residues. Trimming took 0 bases from V and 0 from J, leaving 7 bases between them. CDR1 is SGHRS and CDR2 is YFSETQ in the germline V gene. The CDR3 is CASSLGRSSYNEQFF. For the CDR3, the DNA is TGCGCCAGCAGCTTGGGGCGAAGCTCCTACAATGAGCAGTTCTTC.

V is TRBV19 and J is TRBJ2-4, with 8 bases lining up with TRBD2. This CDR3 comprises 11 residues. CDR1 and CDR2 from the germline V gene are LNHDA and SQIVND (reference sequence). With 5 bases clipped from V and 9 bases from J, the junction kept 0 bases outside the gene matches. CDR3 region: CASSLAGIQYF. CDR3 bases: TGTGCCAGTAGTCTAGCGGGCATTCAGTACTTC.